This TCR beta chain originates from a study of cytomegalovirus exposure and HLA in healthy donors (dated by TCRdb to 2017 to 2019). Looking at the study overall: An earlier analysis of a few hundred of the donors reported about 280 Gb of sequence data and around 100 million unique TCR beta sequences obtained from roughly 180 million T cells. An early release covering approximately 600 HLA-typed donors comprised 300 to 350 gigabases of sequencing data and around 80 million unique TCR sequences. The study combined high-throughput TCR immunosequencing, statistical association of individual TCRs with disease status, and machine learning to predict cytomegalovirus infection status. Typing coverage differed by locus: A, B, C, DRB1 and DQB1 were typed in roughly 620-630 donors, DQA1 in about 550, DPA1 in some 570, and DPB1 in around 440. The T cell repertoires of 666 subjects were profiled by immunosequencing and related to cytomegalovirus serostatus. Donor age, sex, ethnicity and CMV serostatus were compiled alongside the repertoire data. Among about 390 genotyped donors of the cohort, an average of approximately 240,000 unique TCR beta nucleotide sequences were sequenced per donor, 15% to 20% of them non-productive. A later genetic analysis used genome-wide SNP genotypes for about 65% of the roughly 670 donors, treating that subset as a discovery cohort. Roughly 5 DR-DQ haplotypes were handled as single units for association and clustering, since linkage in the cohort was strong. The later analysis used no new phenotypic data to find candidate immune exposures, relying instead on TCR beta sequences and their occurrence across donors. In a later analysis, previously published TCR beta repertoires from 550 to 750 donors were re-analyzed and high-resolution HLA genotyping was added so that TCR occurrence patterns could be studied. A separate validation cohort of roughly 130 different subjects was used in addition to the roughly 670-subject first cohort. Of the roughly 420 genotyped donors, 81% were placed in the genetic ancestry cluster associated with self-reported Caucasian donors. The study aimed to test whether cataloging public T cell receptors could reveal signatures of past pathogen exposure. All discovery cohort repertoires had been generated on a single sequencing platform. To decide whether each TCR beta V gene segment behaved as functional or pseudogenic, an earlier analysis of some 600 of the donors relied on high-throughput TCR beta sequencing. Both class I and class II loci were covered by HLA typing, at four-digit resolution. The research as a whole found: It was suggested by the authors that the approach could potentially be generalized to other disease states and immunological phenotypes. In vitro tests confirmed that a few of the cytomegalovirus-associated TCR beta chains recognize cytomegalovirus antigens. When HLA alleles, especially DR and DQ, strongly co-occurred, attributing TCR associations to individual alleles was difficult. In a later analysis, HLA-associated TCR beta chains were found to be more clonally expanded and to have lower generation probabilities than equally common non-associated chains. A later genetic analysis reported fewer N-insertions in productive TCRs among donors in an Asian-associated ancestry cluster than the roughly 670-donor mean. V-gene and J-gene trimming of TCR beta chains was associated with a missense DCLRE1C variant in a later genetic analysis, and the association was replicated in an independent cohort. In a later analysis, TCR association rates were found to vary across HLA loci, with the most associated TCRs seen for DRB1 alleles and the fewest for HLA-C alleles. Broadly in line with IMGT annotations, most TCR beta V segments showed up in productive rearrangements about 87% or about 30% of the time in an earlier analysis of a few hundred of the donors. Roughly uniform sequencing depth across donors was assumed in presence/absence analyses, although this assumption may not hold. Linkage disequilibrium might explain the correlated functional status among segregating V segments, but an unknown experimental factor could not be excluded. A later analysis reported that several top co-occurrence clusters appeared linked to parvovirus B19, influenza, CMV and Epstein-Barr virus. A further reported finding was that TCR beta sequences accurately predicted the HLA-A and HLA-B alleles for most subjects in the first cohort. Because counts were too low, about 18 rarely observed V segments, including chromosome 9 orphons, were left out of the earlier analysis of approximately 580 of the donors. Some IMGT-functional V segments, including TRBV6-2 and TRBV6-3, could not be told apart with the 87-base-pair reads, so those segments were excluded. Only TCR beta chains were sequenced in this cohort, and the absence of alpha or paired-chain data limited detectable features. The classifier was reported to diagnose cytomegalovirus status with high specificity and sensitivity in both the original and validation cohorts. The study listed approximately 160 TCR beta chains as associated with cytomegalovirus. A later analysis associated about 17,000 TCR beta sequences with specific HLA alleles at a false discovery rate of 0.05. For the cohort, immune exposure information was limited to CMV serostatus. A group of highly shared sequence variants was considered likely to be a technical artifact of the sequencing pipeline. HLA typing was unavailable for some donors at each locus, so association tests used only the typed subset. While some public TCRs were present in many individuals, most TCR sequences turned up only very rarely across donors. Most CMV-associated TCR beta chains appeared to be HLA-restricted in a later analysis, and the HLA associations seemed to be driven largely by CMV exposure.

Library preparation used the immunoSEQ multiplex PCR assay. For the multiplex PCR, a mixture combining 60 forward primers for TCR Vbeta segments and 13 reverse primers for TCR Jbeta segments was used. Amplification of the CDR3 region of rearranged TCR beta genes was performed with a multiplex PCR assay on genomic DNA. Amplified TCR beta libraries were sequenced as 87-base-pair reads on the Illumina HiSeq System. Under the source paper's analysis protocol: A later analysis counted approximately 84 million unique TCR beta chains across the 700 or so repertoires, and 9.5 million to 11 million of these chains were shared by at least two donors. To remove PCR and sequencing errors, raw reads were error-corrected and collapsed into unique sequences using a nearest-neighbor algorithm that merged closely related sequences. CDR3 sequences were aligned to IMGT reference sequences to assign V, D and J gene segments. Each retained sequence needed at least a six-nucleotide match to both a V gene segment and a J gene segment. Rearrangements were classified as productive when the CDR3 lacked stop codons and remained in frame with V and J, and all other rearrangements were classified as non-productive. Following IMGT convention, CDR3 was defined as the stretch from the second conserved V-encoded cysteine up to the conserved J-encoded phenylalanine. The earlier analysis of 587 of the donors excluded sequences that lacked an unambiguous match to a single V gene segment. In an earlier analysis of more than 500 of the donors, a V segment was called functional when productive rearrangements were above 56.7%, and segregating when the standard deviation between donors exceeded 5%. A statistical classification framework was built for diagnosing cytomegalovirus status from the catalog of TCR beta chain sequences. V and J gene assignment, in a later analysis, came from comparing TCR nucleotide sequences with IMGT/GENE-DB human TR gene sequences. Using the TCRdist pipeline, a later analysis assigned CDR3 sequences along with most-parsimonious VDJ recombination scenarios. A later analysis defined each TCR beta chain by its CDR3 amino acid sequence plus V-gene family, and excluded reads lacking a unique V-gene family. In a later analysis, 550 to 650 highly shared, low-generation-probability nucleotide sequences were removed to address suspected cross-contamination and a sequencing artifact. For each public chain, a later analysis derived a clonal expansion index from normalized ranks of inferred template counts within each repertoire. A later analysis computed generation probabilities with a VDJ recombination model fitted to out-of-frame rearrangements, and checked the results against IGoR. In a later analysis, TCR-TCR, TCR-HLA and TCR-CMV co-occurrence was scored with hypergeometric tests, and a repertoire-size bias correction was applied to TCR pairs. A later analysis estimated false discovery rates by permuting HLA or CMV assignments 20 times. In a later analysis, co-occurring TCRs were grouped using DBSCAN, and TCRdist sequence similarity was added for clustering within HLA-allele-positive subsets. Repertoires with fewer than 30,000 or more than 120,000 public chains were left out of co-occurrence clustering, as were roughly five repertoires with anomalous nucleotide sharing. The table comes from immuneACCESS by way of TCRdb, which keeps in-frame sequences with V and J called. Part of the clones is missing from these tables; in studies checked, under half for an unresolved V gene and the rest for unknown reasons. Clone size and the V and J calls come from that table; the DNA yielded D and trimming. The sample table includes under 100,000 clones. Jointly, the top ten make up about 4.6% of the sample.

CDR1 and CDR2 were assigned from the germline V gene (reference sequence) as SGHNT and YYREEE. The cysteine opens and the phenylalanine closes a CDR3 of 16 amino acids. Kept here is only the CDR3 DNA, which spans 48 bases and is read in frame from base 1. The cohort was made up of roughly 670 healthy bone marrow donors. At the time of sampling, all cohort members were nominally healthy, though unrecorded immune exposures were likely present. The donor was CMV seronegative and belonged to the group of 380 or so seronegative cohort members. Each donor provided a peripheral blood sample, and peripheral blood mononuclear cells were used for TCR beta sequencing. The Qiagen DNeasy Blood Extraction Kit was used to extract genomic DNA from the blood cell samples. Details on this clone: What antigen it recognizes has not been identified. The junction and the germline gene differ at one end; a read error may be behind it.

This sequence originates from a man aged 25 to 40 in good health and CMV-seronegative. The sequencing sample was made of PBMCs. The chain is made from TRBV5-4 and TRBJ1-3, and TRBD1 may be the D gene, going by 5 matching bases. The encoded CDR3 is CAGSLSGGDSGNTIYF. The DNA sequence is TGTGCCGGCAGCTTGTCTGGGGGGGATTCTGGAAACACCATATATTTT.